This T cell receptor beta chain originates from a study of healthy donors' naive CD4 and CD8 T cells. Study-wide background: All functional IMGT TCR alpha variants were covered by new primers. Study-level points and caveats: Positive CDR3 charge linked to CD4+ cells, negative to CD8+ cells. Most V and J genes were reportedly biased between naive CD4+ and CD8+ cells.

Of note for this clonotype: Its antigen is as yet unknown.

Starting from 500 ng of total RNA, TCR libraries were made with linear amplification. TCRdb re-derived calls from the reads in MiXCR, one entry per CDR3 protein. The data hold about 180,000 distinct CDR3 sequences, with around 70% observed a single time. CDR3 length: 11 amino acids. CDR1 is MNHEY and CDR2 is SMNVEV in the germline V gene (reference sequence). V dropped 8 bases and J dropped 12 bases, with 14 bases sitting between them. This chain links TRBV27 with TRBJ2-1, with D uncertain. The receptor was isolated from a pool of human donors in good health; the sample pools cells from several healthy donors. The sequenced material came from naive CD4+ and CD8+ T cells sorted from blood, pooled from several donors. CDR3: CASQSPSGQFF. The DNA of the CDR3 is TGTGCCAGCCAAAGTCCGTCGGGGCAGTTCTTC.